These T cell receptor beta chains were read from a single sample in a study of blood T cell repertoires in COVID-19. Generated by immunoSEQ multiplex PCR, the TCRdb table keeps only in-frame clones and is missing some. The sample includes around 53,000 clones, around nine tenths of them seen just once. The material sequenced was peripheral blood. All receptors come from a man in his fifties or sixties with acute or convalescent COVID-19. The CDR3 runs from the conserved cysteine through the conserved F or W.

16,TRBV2,CAILPPTSGVAETQYF
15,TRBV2,CASGTGEYSNQPQHF
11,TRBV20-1,CSASFRDGYTF
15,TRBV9,CASSVGRGGSHEQFF
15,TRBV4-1,CASSLYPGQNTEAFF
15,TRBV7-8,CASSQDRPGVGGYTF
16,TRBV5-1,CASSYSTSGSYNEQFF
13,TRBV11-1,CASSPLNPVGAFF
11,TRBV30,CAWSVSYTIYF
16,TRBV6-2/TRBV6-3,CASSYSPRRENTEAFF
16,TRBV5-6,CASSLEQMGQRETQYF
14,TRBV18,CASSPGQGMKPLHF
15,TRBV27,CASRPTGEPAQPQHF
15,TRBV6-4,CASSDMPGEYNEQFF
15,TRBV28,CASSFPLSGYSPLHF
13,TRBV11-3,CASSLGRGYEQYF
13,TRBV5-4,CASSYRGTYEQYF
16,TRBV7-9,CASSYQPFGRDDEQFF
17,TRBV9,CASSPRGGSRHQETQYF
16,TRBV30,CAWSLTWGQLLNEQYF
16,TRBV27,CASSHIQATNTGELFF
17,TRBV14,CASSLGGTVLSGNTIYF
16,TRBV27,CASRFTPGAVNSPLHF
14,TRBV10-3,CAISRTGKNTEAFF
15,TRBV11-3,CASSLAGFKNTEAFF
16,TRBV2,CASSDPRVGAREKLFF
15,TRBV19,CASSPPDRTNYGYTF
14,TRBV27,CASSPGTSGKEQFF
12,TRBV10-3,CAIRGTGDEQYF
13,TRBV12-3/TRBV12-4,CASSGQLNTEAFF
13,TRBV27,CASRPTDRGDAFF
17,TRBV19,CASSIPRTGNSGNTIYF
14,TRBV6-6,CASSYPGWDNEQFF
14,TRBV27,CASSLSSIHYGYTF
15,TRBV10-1,CASSPGTSGSYEQYF
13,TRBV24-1,CATSEAETDTQYF
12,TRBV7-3,CASSPSGQEQFF
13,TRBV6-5,CASSPGDTYEQYF
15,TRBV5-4,CASSPRDRGNTEAFF
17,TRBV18,CASSPLLSDTNTGELFF
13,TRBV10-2,CASRGNMNTEAFF
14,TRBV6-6,CASSPRGGVGTQYF
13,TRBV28,CASTPSGYYEQYF
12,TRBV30,CAWSVQGTEAFF
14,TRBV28,CASSPAEETGELFF
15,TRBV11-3,CASSLGGGSYNEQFF
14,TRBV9,CASSPGQGAHGYTF
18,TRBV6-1,CASSGPPGRTGGGNTIYF
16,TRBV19,CASSINLWQGKYEQYF
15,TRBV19,CASSIVLGGRQPQHF
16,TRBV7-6,CASSTGGTGGNQPQHF
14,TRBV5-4,CASSSGQGNTEAFF
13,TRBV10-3,CAISEGGTDTQYF
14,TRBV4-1,CASSATGVSYEQYF
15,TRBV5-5,CASSFPGRPGETQYF